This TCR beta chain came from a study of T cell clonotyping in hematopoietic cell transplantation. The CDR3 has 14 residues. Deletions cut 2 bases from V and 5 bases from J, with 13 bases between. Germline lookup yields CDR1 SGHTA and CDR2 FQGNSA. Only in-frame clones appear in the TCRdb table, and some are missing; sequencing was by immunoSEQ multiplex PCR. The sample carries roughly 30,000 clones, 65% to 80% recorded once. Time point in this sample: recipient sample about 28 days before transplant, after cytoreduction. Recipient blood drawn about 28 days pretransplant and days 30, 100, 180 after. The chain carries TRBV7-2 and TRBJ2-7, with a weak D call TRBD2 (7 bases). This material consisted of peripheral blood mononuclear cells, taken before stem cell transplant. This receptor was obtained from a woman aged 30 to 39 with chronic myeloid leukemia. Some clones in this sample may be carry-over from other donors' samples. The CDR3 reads CASSLMGRGDEQYF. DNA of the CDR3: TGTGCCAGCAGCTTAATGGGGAGGGGGGACGAGCAGTACTTC.